This T cell receptor beta chain is drawn from a study of blood T cell repertoires in COVID-19. Study as a whole: Sites across the United States, Italy and Spain contributed samples from acute and convalescent COVID-19. T cells, B-cell-depleted T cells, or PBMCs supplied cDNA or gDNA.

In the source study's methods: Estimation of nucleated cell counts relied on the amplification of reference gene primers. Measured with immunoSEQ multiplex PCR; TCRdb has only the in-frame clones, and not every one. V, J and clone size are those of that table, while D and trimming were read from the DNA. The sample lists about 210,000 clones, roughly 85% seen once, with roughly 2.7% in the top ten. V lost 4 bases and J 4 bases, leaving 11 bases between the germline ends. CDR3 length equals 14 residues. Germline CDR1 reads MGHDK; CDR2 reads SYGVNS. The clonotype comes from a woman aged 40 to 55 with active or convalescent COVID-19. The chain is built from TRBV25-1 and TRBJ1-5, with a tentative D call TRBD1 (5 bases). Sequencing was carried out using peripheral blood. DNA of the CDR3: TGTGCCAGCAGTGTCACAGGTTTTAATCAGCCCCAGCATTTT. Translated: CASSVTGFNQPQHF.